Below, one TCR beta chain is given with its context. This clone's antigen is unknown. No base-level quality is on record; no much larger clone is a single base apart. The CDR3 measures 12 amino acids from cysteine to phenylalanine. Left in the record is the CDR3 DNA by itself, 36 bases read in frame from the first base. V drops 3 bases and J drops 1 base, leaving 4 bases in between. The germline V gene provides CDR1 KGHSH and CDR2 LQKENI. Each clonotype received, on average, about 10x coverage in deep resolution sequencing performed on a MiSeq, where the target depth lay between 1 in 1 million and 1 in 200,000 T cells. The immunoSEQ hsTCRB Kit was used to generate the TCR beta libraries. On the authors' methods: Data were analyzed with ImmunoSEQ Data Assistant and ImmunoSEQ Analyzer, with V, D and J genes assigned per IMGT definitions. Clonality was computed as one minus normalized Shannon entropy of productive rearrangement frequencies, ranging from 0 to 1. Only overrepresented clonotypes making up at least 0.05% of each patient's repertoire were included in the public clonotype analysis. Some 12 age-matched healthy donor repertoires from immuneACCESS served as clonality controls. As stored in TCRdb, this immuneACCESS dataset retains in-frame rearrangements with V and J assigned. A fraction of the clones does not appear; measured against another copy, unresolved V genes explain less than half of the discrepancy, and the remainder lacks a known reason. Clone size and the V and J calls come from that table; the DNA yielded D and trimming. The sample contains approximately 60,000 clones, about 54% of them found a single time. The top ten constitute 20% to 30% of the sample.

The sample is drawn from a study of cytotoxic CD8 clonotypes in ibrutinib-treated CLL (dated by TCRdb to 2020 to 2023). Regarding the complete study: The cohort was composed of more than ten relapsed/refractory and roughly 14 treatment-naive patients; IGHV unmutated status was identified in fewer than 18 patients. Longitudinal samples were obtainable from about 30% of the roughly 90 participants in the trial. Responses were partial in roughly 24 patients and complete in 2; after median 68 months follow-up, 14 stayed in remission and some twelve progressed. The response samples were drawn at a median of around eleven months into treatment, with a range of about 6 to 40 months. Cryopreserved peripheral blood mononuclear cells were collected before treatment, at response, and at either disease progression or sustained remission. Samples averaged 255,043 productive templates and roughly 86,000 productive rearrangements. Patients were still on ibrutinib when every remission and progressive disease sample was collected. Broad study findings and their caveats: Baseline clonality exceeded that of age-matched healthy donors and correlated strongly with circulating CD8+ T-cell counts. Public clonotypes were rare and either shrank or stayed stable during treatment, and the rise in clonality at ibrutinib response reflected expansion of private clonotypes. Clonality rose at ibrutinib response, remained stable during sustained remission, and dropped back toward baseline at progression. Sampling times were not matched between patients in sustained remission and patients whose disease was progressing, and lymph node repertoires were not examined.

The time point tag for this specimen amounts to: progressive disease on ibrutinib. Roughly 2 micrograms of genomic DNA were extracted from cryopreserved PBMCs for TCR beta library preparation. Longitudinal blood samples from CLL patients on ibrutinib monotherapy underwent high-throughput TCR beta sequencing. The patients were enrolled in a single-center, open-label phase 2 trial of ibrutinib monotherapy. The sequencing here drew on PBMCs, taken at disease progression, from a patient treated with ibrutinib. The sequence came from a human donor with chronic lymphocytic leukemia. The chain is encoded by TRBV18 joined to TRBJ2-7, with the identity of the D gene unclear. The DNA sequence is TGTGCCAGCTCACCGGGGTCCTACGAGCAGTACTTC. Translated, it gives CASSPGSYEQYF.